This T cell receptor beta chain is from a study of blood T cell repertoires in COVID-19. Study overall: COVID-19 samples, acute and convalescent, were from the United States, Italy and Spain. T cells, B-cell-depleted T cells, or PBMCs provided the cDNA or gDNA that served as material.

V lost 5 bases and J 5 bases, leaving 21 bases between the germline ends. Germline assignment: CDR1 MDHEN and CDR2 SYDVKM. CDR3 length equals 16 residues. Produced via immunoSEQ multiplex PCR; TCRdb's table is partial and in-frame only. The repertoire holds about 150,000 clones, roughly 91% seen once, with roughly 2.9% in the top ten. Sequences were obtained from peripheral blood. This clonotype was sampled from a man aged 55 to 70 with active or convalescent COVID-19. This sequence joins TRBV28 and TRBJ2-5; D gene uncertain. CDR3 DNA sequence: TGTGCCAGCAGTCCCTACGACACGTTACGCCTGGAGACCCAGTACTTC. As protein: CASSPYDTLRLETQYF.